These T cell receptor beta chains were read from a single sample in a study of preoperative IRX-2 immunotherapy in early breast cancer. Clones were read by immunoSEQ multiplex PCR, and TCRdb kept only the in-frame ones, dropping some. The top ten hold about 8.7% of the sample, which has 3,200 or so clones, about four fifths seen once. The sequences come from tumor tissue, collected after IRX-2 immunotherapy. The receptor source for this set is a human donor with breast cancer. The CDR3 runs from the conserved cysteine through the conserved F or W. Each record gives: J gene, clone size, V gene, D gene, CDR3 DNA, CDR3 protein. D genes are given only for firm matches. Expanded clones get a size class; other rows say once, few or many, or leave the size out.

J: TRBJ2-5; size: .; V: TRBV18; D: TRBD2; DNA: TGTGCCAGCACCCTCGGGGCACTAGCGCGGAACCAAGAGACCCAGTACTTC; CDR3: CASTLGALARNQETQYF
J: TRBJ1-2; size: .; V: TRBV6-8; D: .; DNA: TGTGCCAGCACCAACAAGGGGTTCGTGGTCTATGGCTACACCTTC; CDR3: CASTNKGFVVYGYTF
J: TRBJ2-3; size: once; V: TRBV29-1; D: TRBD2; DNA: TGCAGCGTTGAACAAGCGGGAGGGGGAGATACGCAGTATTTT; CDR3: CSVEQAGGGDTQYF
J: TRBJ1-2; size: .; V: TRBV11-3; D: .; DNA: TGTGCCAGCAGCCACCAGGGGCCCGGTTATGGCTACACCTTC; CDR3: CASSHQGPGYGYTF
J: TRBJ2-2; size: .; V: TRBV6-8; D: .; DNA: TGTGCCAGCAGTTACATCAACACCGGGGAGCTGTTTTTT; CDR3: CASSYINTGELFF
J: TRBJ2-7; size: .; V: TRBV7-7; D: TRBD1; DNA: TGTGCCAGCAGCTTAGAGTCGGGGACAGGGGGCACCGAGCAGTACTTC; CDR3: CASSLESGTGGTEQYF
J: TRBJ2-1; size: large; V: TRBV11-3; D: TRBD1; DNA: TGTGCCAGCAGGGGGACAGAGTCCCCCAATGAGCAGTTCTTC; CDR3: CASRGTESPNEQFF
J: TRBJ2-3; size: .; V: TRBV6-8; D: .; DNA: TGTGCCAGCAAGGTGGGGATGATGACAGATACGCAGTATTTT; CDR3: CASKVGMMTDTQYF
J: TRBJ1-3; size: .; V: TRBV28; D: TRBD1; DNA: TGTGCCAGCAGTTCGACAGGGGGCGTCAGTGGAAACACCATATATTTT; CDR3: CASSSTGGVSGNTIYF
J: TRBJ1-5; size: .; V: TRBV19; D: .; DNA: TGTGCCAGTAGTCCTCAGGGTTTGGATAATAGCAATCAGCCCCAGCATTTT; CDR3: CASSPQGLDNSNQPQHF
J: TRBJ2-3; size: .; V: TRBV29-1; D: .; DNA: TGCAGCCTCTCCGTAGGAAACACAGATACGCAGTATTTT; CDR3: CSLSVGNTDTQYF
J: TRBJ1-4; size: .; V: TRBV19; D: .; DNA: TGTGCCAGTAGTTCATCCTCAGCAAATGAAAAACTGTTTTTT; CDR3: CASSSSSANEKLFF
J: TRBJ2-7; size: .; V: TRBV6-8; D: TRBD1; DNA: TGTGACGCCCAGCCTTTCCCGACAGGGGGTATGAACGAGCAGTACTTC; CDR3: CDAQPFPTGGMNEQYF
J: TRBJ2-1; size: .; V: TRBV25-1; D: TRBD2; DNA: TGTGCCAGCAGTGAATCCCGGACTAGCGGTCTAGGTAATGAGCAGTTCTTC; CDR3: CASSESRTSGLGNEQFF
J: TRBJ1-1; size: .; V: TRBV7-1; D: .; DNA: TGTGCCAGCAGCTTAGGAACGGGAAGCGAGGCTTTCTTT; CDR3: CASSLGTGSEAFF
J: TRBJ1-1; size: .; V: TRBV10-3; D: .; DNA: TGTGCCATCAGTGAGTCAGGGGAGTCGACTGAAGCTTTCTTT; CDR3: CAISESGESTEAFF
J: TRBJ2-3; size: .; V: TRBV11-3; D: .; DNA: TGTGCCAGCAGTCAAGACAGAGTAAGGACAGATACGCAGTATTTT; CDR3: CASSQDRVRTDTQYF
J: TRBJ1-6; size: .; V: TRBV11-3; D: TRBD1; DNA: TGTGCCAGCAGCTTGGTGAGGGACAGGGGTTTTTCACCCCTCCACTTT; CDR3: CASSLVRDRGFSPLHF
J: TRBJ2-1; size: .; V: TRBV19; D: .; DNA: TGTGCCAGTGGCACACCCTACAATGAGCAGTTCTTC; CDR3: CASGTPYNEQFF
J: TRBJ2-3; size: .; V: TRBV9; D: .; DNA: TGTGCCAGCTACGGAATGTTGGGCACAGATACGCAGTATTTT; CDR3: CASYGMLGTDTQYF
J: TRBJ1-5; size: .; V: TRBV18; D: TRBD1; DNA: TGTGCCAGCTCACTTTTTGGACAGGGCGTAAGCAATCAGCCCCAGCATTTT; CDR3: CASSLFGQGVSNQPQHF
J: TRBJ1-6; size: .; V: TRBV6-8; D: .; DNA: TGTGCCATGAGCGGACCGTACTATAATTCACCCCTCCACTTT; CDR3: CAMSGPYYNSPLHF
J: TRBJ2-3; size: .; V: TRBV6-8; D: .; DNA: TGTGCCAGCACGGGTGACAGCACAGATACGCAGTATTTT; CDR3: CASTGDSTDTQYF
J: TRBJ1-2; size: .; V: TRBV11-3; D: TRBD1; DNA: TGTGCCAGCAGCGTGGGGACAGCTCTCCATGGCTACACCTTC; CDR3: CASSVGTALHGYTF
J: TRBJ2-4; size: .; V: TRBV4-1; D: .; DNA: TGCGCCAGCAGCCAGGGGCCCGGGGACATTCAGTACTTC; CDR3: CASSQGPGDIQYF
J: TRBJ2-1; size: .; V: TRBV29-1; D: TRBD2; DNA: TGCAGCGTTGACTCCGTTACTAGCGGGGGCGTCAATGAGCAGTTCTTC; CDR3: CSVDSVTSGGVNEQFF
J: TRBJ1-5; size: .; V: TRBV19; D: .; DNA: TGTGCCAGTAGTGCCGTCGTCGGACTGCCGAATAGCAATCAGCCCCAGCATTTT; CDR3: CASSAVVGLPNSNQPQHF
J: TRBJ2-1; size: .; V: TRBV16; D: .; DNA: TGTGCCAGCGCTGGTGCAGCGGAAGCTTACAATGAGCAGTTCTTC; CDR3: CASAGAAEAYNEQFF
J: TRBJ2-3; size: few; V: TRBV11-3; D: .; DNA: TGTGCCAGCAGCTCACTTGCCCAGGGAGGCGCAGATACGCAGTATTTT; CDR3: CASSSLAQGGADTQYF
J: TRBJ1-1; size: .; V: TRBV7-6; D: TRBD1; DNA: TGTGCCAGCAGCTTGAGGGGGCTGGGCACTGAAGCTTTCTTT; CDR3: CASSLRGLGTEAFF
J: TRBJ2-1; size: .; V: TRBV6-8; D: .; DNA: TGTGCCAGCAGTTTCCTAGCCTCCTACAATGAGCAGTTCTTC; CDR3: CASSFLASYNEQFF
J: TRBJ2-3; size: .; V: TRBV6-8; D: TRBD2; DNA: TGTGCCAGCAGACGACTAGCAGCAGATACGCAGTATTTT; CDR3: CASRRLAADTQYF
J: TRBJ2-2; size: few; V: TRBV19; D: .; DNA: TGTGCCAGTAGTTCCCTGGGGCGCCGGACCGGGGAGCTGTTTTTT; CDR3: CASSSLGRRTGELFF
J: TRBJ2-3; size: .; V: TRBV29-1; D: TRBD1; DNA: TGCAGCGTTGAGGCCGGGACAGGGGTTACAGATACGCAGTATTTT; CDR3: CSVEAGTGVTDTQYF
J: TRBJ1-1; size: .; V: TRBV29-1; D: .; DNA: TGCAGCGTTGCCGGGGTCATGAACACTGAAGCTTTCTTT; CDR3: CSVAGVMNTEAFF
J: TRBJ1-2; size: .; V: TRBV11-3; D: .; DNA: TGTGCCAGCAGCTTGGGAGGGGAAAACTATGGCTACACCTTC; CDR3: CASSLGGENYGYTF